This T cell receptor (beta chain) stems from a study of T cells in tuberculosis. Time point indicated: new active TB diagnosis, blood taken before or within 7 days of starting treatment. TCRdb's table, derived via immunoSEQ multiplex PCR, lists solely in-frame clones and lacks some. The sample carries around 30,000 clones, 92% recorded once. The receptor's source is an adult with tuberculosis. The source was PBMCs, collected at tuberculosis diagnosis.

CDR3 amino acids: CASSDETSGSGEQYF. CDR3 DNA sequence: TGTGCCAGCAGTGACGAAACTAGCGGGAGTGGAGAGCAGTACTTC. The rearrangement uses TRBV2 and TRBJ2-7; 11 bases match TRBD2. V lost 3 bases, J lost 7 bases, and 8 bases stayed unmatched. This CDR3 contains 15 residues. Germline loops: CDR1 SNHLY, CDR2 FYNNEI.